Reported below is one TCR beta chain. Its antigen is undetermined. This specimen belongs to a study of T-cell reconstitution after alpha-beta-depleted transplantation in children. Overall study results and limits: From surviving recipient T cells and thymic progenitors came the high day-60 TCRbeta diversity observed in some patients. A year post-transplant, T-cell counts and diversity derived mostly from newly produced T cells. There were reportedly several hundred expanded graft clones from which alpha-beta T cells came about two months after transplant.

This sample's TCRbeta library carried unique molecular identifier barcodes. One entry per CDR3 protein results from TCRdb running MiXCR on the PCR reads. The sample includes 440,000 or so distinct CDR3 sequences, over 40% of them seen just once. This CDR3 is 13 amino acids long. Germline assignment: CDR1 MNHNS and CDR2 SASEGT. V gave up 7 bases and J gave up 4 bases, with 13 bases separating them. The clonotype comes from a girl aged 2 to 9 with aplastic anemia, due to receive a stem cell transplant. Sample: PBMCs, taken before TCRalphabeta/CD19-depleted stem cell transplant. V and J are TRBV6-1 and TRBJ1-1; no reliable D call. CDR3 DNA: TGTGCCAGCACGCTAAACCGGGTCACTGAAGCTTTCTTT. It translates to CASTLNRVTEAFF.